This T cell receptor (beta chain) was identified during a study of neoadjuvant anti-PD-1 for oral cavity cancer. Overall study context: Around day 43, patients without progression received a fourth nivolumab dose before surgery.

The CDR3 consists of 18 residues. The V and J ends lost 7 bases and 4 bases, in that order; junction bases with no gene match: 20. PBMC libraries mostly used about 450 ng of input genomic DNA, with six replicates per sample. TCRdb keeps only in-frame clones here, not all; method: immunoSEQ multiplex PCR. In the table there are 15,000 to 20,000 clones, less than 75% of which are singletons. A word on this clone: Its antigen is unidentified.

The study, taken as a whole, reports: PBMC Gini-index clonality exceeded responders' in non-responders post-nivolumab.

This chain connects TRBV5-3 to TRBJ2-5; 9 bases are shared with TRBD2. TRBV5-3 qualifies as an ORF whose function is uncertain. The sequencing here drew on PBMCs, taken before nivolumab (anti-PD-1) treatment. The TCR was taken from a person aged 40 to 85 with oral cavity squamous cell carcinoma. CDR3 in amino acids: CARGVQWASGELLETQYF. CDR3 sequence (DNA): TGTGCCAGAGGGGTTCAATGGGCTAGCGGGGAGCTCCTAGAGACCCAGTACTTC.